This T cell receptor beta chain appears in the sequencing data of a study of T cell repertoires in cytomegalovirus infection. Study information: Through public TCR beta signatures, both CMV infection and matching HLA type were indicated.

MiXCR was run by TCRdb on the reads, yielding one entry per CDR3 protein. The sample contains 700,000 to 950,000 distinct CDR3 sequences, approximately 32% of which appear only once. This clonotype was detected a few times. Its antigen is unidentified. This CDR3 region has 15 residues. The V gene lost 10 bases and the J gene lost 5 bases, with 23 bases spanning the gap. CDR1 is SNHLY, CDR2 FYNNEI, per germline. The gene calls are TRBV2 and TRBJ2-5; D possibly corresponds to TRBD1 (6 bases). The specimen comprised cultured CD8+ T cells from PBMCs, sampled from culture after CMV antigen stimulation. The clonotype originates from a human donor in good health (CMV status not recorded). Some clones in this sample may be carry-over from other donors' samples. DNA of the CDR3: TGTGCCACCTCCGCCGGGGCCCTAAGGGGGGAGACCCAGTACTTC. Amino acids: CATSAGALRGETQYF.